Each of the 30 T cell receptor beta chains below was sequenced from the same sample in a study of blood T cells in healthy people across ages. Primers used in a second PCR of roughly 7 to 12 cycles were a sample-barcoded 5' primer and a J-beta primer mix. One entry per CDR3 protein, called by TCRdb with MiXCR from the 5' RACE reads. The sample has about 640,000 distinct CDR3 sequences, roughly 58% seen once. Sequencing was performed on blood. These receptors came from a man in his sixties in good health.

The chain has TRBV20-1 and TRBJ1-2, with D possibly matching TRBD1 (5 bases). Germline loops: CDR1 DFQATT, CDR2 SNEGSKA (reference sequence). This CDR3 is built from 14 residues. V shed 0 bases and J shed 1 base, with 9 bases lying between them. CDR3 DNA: TGCAGTGCTAGAGATGTCAGGGATAACTATGGCTACACCTTC. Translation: CSARDVRDNYGYTF.

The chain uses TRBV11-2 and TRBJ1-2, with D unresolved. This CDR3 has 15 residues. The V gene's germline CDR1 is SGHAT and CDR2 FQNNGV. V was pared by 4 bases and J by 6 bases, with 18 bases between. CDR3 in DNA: TGTGCCAGCAGCTCCCTTAGGAGGGCCCGGGATGGCTACACCTTC. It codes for CASSSLRRARDGYTF.

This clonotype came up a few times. The CDR3 DNA reads as TGCAGTGCTAGGCGACCGGGACTAGCGGGGAATGAGCAGTTCTTC. Amino acids: CSARRPGLAGNEQFF. J is TRBJ2-1 and V is TRBV20-1; TRBD2 matches at 13 bases. V lost 3 bases, J lost 7 bases, and 6 bases stayed unmatched. CDR1 and CDR2 from the germline V gene are DFQATT and SNEGSKA (reference sequence). This CDR3 has 15 residues.

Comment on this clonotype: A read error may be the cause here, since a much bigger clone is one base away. CDR3 sequence: CASSPLRGGLGGTGTQYF. The CDR3 bases are TGTGCCAGCAGCCCCCTCCGGGGGGGACTCGGTGGCACAGGTACGCAGTATTTT. The rearrangement links TRBV7-2 to TRBJ2-3; 8 nucleotides match TRBD2. This CDR3 spans 18 amino acids. CDR1 is SGHTA, CDR2 FQGNSA, per germline.

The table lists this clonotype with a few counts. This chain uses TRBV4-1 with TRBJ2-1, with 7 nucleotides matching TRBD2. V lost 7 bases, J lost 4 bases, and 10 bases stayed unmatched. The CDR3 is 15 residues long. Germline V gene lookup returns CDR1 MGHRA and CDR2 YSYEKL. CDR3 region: CASNRLWGGYNEQFF. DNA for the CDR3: TGCGCCAGCAACCGCCTATGGGGGGGTTACAATGAGCAGTTCTTC.

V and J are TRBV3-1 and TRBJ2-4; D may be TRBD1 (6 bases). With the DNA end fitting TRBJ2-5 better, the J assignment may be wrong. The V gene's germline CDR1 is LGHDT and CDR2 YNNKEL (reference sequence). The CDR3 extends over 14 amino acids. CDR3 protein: CASSSAGVSETQYF. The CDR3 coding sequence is TGTGCCAGCAGTTCGGCAGGGGTTTCGGAGACCCAGTACTTC.

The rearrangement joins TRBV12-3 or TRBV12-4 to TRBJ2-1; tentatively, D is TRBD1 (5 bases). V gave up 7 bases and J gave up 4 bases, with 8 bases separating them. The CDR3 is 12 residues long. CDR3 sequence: CASNPGYNEQFF. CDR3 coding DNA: TGTGCCAGCAACCCAGGGTACAATGAGCAGTTCTTC.

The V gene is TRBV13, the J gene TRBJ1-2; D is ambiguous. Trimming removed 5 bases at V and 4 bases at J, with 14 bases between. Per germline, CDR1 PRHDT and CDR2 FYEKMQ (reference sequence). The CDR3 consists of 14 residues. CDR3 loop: CASSPPGVSYGYTF. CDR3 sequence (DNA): TGTGCCAGCAGCCCTCCCGGGGTCAGCTATGGCTACACCTTC.

In nucleotides, the CDR3 is TGTGCCAGCAGCTTAGTACGAGGCGGGGGGGGATACAATGAGCAGTTCTTC. Translating gives CASSLVRGGGGYNEQFF. This sequence joins TRBV7-9 and TRBJ2-1; 9 bases are shared with TRBD2. The CDR3 is 17 residues long. The V segment lost 1 base and the J segment 4 bases; nucleotides outside the gene matches: 8. Germline CDR1 is SEHNR and CDR2 is FQNEAQ (reference sequence).

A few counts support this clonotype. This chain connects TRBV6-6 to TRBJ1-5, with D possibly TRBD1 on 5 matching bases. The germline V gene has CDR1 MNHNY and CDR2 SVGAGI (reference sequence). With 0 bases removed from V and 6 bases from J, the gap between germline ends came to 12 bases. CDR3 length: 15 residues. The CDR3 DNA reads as TGTGCCAGCAGTTACTCGGCAGGGCGCGGTCAGCCCCAGCATTTT. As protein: CASSYSAGRGQPQHF.

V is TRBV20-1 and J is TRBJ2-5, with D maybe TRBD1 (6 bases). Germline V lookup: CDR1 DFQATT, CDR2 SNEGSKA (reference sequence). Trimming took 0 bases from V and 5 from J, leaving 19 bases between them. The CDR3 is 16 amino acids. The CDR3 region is CSARDPGHPSRETQYF. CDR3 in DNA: TGCAGTGCTAGAGATCCGGGACACCCTAGTAGGGAGACCCAGTACTTC.

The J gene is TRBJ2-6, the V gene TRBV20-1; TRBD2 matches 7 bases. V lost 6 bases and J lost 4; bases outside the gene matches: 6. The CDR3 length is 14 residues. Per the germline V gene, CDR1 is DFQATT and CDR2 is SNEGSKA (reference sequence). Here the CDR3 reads CSAPRGDGANVLTF. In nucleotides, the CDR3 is TGCAGTGCCCCTCGGGGGGACGGGGCCAACGTCCTGACTTTC.

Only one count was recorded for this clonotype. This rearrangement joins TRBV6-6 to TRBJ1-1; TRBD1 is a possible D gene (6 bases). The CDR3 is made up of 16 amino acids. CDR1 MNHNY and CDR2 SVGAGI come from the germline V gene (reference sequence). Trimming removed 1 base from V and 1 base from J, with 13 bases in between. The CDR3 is CASSYYGGATNTEAFF. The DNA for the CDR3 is TGTGCCAGCAGTTACTATGGGGGGGCGACGAACACTGAAGCTTTCTTT.

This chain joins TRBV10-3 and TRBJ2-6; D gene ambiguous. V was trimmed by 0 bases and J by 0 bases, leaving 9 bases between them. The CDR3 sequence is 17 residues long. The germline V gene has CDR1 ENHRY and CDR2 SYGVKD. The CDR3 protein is CAISESTRASGANVLTF. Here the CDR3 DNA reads TGTGCCATCAGTGAGTCGACGAGAGCCTCTGGGGCCAACGTCCTGACTTTC.

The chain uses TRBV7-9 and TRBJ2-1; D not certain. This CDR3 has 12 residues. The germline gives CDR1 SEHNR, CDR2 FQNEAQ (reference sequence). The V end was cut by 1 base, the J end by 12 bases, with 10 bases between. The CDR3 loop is CASSLGLSGQFF. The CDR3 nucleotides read TGTGCCAGCAGCTTAGGCCTTTCTGGGCAGTTCTTC.

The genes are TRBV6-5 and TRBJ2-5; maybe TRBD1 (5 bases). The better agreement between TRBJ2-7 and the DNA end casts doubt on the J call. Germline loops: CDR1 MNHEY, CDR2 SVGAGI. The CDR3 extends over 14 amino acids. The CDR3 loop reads CASSYSGREYEQYF. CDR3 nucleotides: TGTGCCAGCAGTTACTCCGGCAGGGAATACGAGCAGTACTTC.

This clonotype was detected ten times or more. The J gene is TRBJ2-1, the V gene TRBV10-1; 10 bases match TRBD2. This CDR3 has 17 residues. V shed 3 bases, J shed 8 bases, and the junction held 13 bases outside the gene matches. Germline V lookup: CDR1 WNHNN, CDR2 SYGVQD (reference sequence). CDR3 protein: CASSDPQDSGGADEQFF. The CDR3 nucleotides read TGCGCCAGCAGTGACCCCCAGGACAGCGGGGGGGCGGATGAGCAGTTCTTC.

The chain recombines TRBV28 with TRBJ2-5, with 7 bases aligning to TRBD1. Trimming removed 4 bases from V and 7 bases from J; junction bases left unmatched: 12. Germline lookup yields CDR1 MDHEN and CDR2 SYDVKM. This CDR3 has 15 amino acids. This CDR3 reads CASSSLGQYEGTQYF. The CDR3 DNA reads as TGTGCCAGCAGTTCCCTGGGACAGTACGAAGGGACCCAGTACTTC.

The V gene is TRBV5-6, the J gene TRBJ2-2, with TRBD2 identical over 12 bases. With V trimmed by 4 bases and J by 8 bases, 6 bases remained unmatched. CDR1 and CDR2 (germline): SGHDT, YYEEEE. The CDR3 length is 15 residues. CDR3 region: CASSLAGGERGELFF. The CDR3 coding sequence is TGTGCCAGCAGCCTAGCGGGGGGGGAGAGAGGGGAGCTGTTTTTT.

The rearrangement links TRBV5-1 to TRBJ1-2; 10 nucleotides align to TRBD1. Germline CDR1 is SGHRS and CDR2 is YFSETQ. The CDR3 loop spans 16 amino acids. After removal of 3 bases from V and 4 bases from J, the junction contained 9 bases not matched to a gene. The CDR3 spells CASSWATGGDPYGYTF. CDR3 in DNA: TGCGCCAGCAGCTGGGCGACAGGGGGCGACCCCTATGGCTACACCTTC.

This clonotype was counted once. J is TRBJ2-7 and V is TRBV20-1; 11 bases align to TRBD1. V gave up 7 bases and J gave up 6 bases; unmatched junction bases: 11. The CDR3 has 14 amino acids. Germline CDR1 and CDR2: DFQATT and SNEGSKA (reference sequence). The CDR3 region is CSVAGTGGPREQYF. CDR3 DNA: TGCAGTGTTGCTGGGACAGGGGGGCCTCGCGAGCAGTACTTC.

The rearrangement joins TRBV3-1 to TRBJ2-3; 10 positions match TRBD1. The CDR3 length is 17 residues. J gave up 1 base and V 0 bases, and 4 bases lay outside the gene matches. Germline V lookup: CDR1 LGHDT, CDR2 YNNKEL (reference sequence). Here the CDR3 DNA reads TGTGCCAGCAGCCAAGATCCTGGGACAGGGGGCACAGATACGCAGTATTTT. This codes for CASSQDPGTGGTDTQYF.

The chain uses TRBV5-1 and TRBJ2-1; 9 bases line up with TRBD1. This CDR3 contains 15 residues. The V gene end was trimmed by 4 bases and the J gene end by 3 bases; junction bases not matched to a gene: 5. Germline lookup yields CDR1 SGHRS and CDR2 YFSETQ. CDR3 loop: CASSQRDRVYNEQFF. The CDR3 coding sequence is TGCGCCAGCAGCCAGCGGGACAGGGTCTACAATGAGCAGTTCTTC.

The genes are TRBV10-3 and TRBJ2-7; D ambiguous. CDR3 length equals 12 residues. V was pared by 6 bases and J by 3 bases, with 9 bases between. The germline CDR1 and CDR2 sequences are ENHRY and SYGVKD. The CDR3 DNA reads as TGTGCCATCAGGACATCGGGCTACGAGCAGTACTTC. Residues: CAIRTSGYEQYF.

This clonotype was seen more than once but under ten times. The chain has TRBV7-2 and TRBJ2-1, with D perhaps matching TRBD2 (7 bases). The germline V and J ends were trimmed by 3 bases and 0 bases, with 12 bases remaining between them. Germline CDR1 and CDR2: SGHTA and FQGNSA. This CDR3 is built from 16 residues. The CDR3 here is CASSLKGGSSYNEQFF. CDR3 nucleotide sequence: TGTGCCAGCAGCTTGAAGGGGGGGAGCTCCTACAATGAGCAGTTCTTC. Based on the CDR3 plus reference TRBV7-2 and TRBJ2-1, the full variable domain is GAGVSQSPSNKVTEKGKDVELRCDPISGHTALYWYRQSLGQGLEFLIYFQGNSAPDKSGLPSDRFSAERTGGSVSTLTIQRTQQEDSAVYLCASSLKGGSSYNEQFFGPGTRLTVL.

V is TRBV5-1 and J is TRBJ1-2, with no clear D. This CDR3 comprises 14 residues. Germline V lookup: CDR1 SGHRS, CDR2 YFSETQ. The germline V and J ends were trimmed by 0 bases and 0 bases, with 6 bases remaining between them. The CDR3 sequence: CASSLAEANYGYTF. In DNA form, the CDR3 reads TGCGCCAGCAGCTTGGCAGAGGCTAACTATGGCTACACCTTC.

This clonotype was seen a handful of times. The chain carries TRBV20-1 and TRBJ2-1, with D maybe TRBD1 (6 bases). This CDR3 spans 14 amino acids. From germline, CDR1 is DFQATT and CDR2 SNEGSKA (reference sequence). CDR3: CRARVTGSYNEQFF. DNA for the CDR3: TGCAGGGCGAGGGTCACAGGGTCCTACAATGAGCAGTTCTTC.

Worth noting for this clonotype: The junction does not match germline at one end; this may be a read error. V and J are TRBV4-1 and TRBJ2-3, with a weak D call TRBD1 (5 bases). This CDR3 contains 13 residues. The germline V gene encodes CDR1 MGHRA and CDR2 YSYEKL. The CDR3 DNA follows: TGCGCCAGCAGCCAAGAGGACACAGATACGCGGTATTTT. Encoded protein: CASSQEDTDTRYF.

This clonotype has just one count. The CDR3 DNA follows: TGTGCCACCAGCAGCCCCCTCGGTGGGTTCGCAGATACGCAGTATTTT. Translated, it gives CATSSPLGGFADTQYF. The chain has TRBV15 and TRBJ2-3; no definite D call. In germline, CDR1 is LNHNV, CDR2 YYDKDF (reference sequence). Trimming stripped 3 bases from V and 4 bases from J, with 17 bases between. The CDR3 is made up of 16 amino acids.

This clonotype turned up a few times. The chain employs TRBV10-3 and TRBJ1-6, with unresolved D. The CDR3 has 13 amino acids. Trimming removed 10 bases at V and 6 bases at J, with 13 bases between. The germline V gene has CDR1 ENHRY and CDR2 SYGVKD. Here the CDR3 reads CASDRTGNSPLHF. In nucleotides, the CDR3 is TGTGCCAGCGACCGGACGGGTAATTCACCCCTCCACTTT.